Listed below are T cell receptor beta chains from one sample, sequenced in a study of blood T cell repertoires in COVID-19. The table came from immunoSEQ multiplex PCR; TCRdb's copy has only in-frame clones and leaves some out. The table includes under 250,000 clones, about 86% detected once. Sequencing input: peripheral blood. These receptors were collected from a man in his forties with active or convalescent COVID-19. The CDR3 runs from the conserved cysteine through the conserved F or W. The order of the fields is CDR3 length, J gene, D gene, V gene, clone size, CDR3 DNA, CDR3 protein. The D gene is left open where the match is weak. Some rows have no size entry. The others give once, few or many, or a class for an expanded clone.

length: 15; J: TRBJ2-3; D: TRBD2; V: TRBV5-4; size: -; DNA: TGTGCCAGCAGCTTGGAAGGACTAGCGGCAGATACGCAGTATTTT; CDR3: CASSLEGLAADTQYF
length: 19; J: TRBJ1-6; D: -; V: TRBV27; size: -; DNA: TGTGCCAGCAGCTCCGTCCTCCCCTCTCCGAGCTCCTATAATTCACCCCTCCACTTT; CDR3: CASSSVLPSPSSYNSPLHF
length: 14; J: TRBJ2-7; D: -; V: TRBV5-1; size: once; DNA: TGCGCCAGCAGCTTGGATGGGGGGATCAACGAGCAGTACTTC; CDR3: CASSLDGGINEQYF
length: 13; J: TRBJ2-3; D: -; V: TRBV24-1; size: -; DNA: TGTGCCACCAGTGATTATTACACAGATACGCAGTATTTT; CDR3: CATSDYYTDTQYF
length: 17; J: TRBJ2-3; D: TRBD2; V: TRBV24-1; size: -; DNA: TGTGCCACCAGTGATTTCTTGACTAGCGGGGGCACAGATACGCAGTATTTT; CDR3: CATSDFLTSGGTDTQYF
length: 19; J: TRBJ2-3; D: TRBD2; V: TRBV7-9; size: few; DNA: TGTGCCAGCAGCCCATACCGCCTAGCGGGGGCCAGAAGCACAGATACGCAGTATTTT; CDR3: CASSPYRLAGARSTDTQYF
length: 15; J: TRBJ2-7; D: TRBD2; V: TRBV6-5; size: once; DNA: TGTGCCAGCAGGCAGGGACTAGCGGGGATCTACGAGCAGTACTTC; CDR3: CASRQGLAGIYEQYF
length: 19; J: TRBJ1-4; D: TRBD1; V: TRBV7-6; size: -; DNA: TGTGCCAGCAGCTTAGTCCTCGGACCAATACAGGGGGCAGGTGAAAAACTGTTTTTT; CDR3: CASSLVLGPIQGAGEKLFF
length: 14; J: TRBJ1-1; D: -; V: TRBV5-6; size: -; DNA: TGTGCCAGCAGCTTCAAGTCATCTAGAACTGAAGCTTTCTTT; CDR3: CASSFKSSRTEAFF
length: 15; J: TRBJ1-4; D: -; V: TRBV10-2; size: -; DNA: TGCGCCAGCAGTGTAAGGGGCCCTTTCCCTGAAAAACTGTTTTTT; CDR3: CASSVRGPFPEKLFF
length: 15; J: TRBJ1-2; D: -; V: TRBV15; size: -; DNA: TGTGCCACCAGCAGAGATCGCGGGGGGCTCTATGGCTACACCTTC; CDR3: CATSRDRGGLYGYTF
length: 15; J: TRBJ2-7; D: TRBD2; V: TRBV7-2; size: -; DNA: TGTGCCAGCAGCCCTACTAGCGGGAGTGGCTACGAGCAGTACTTC; CDR3: CASSPTSGSGYEQYF
length: 12; J: TRBJ1-2; D: -; V: TRBV19; size: -; DNA: TGTGCCAGTAGTAGCGGAGGGTTTGGCTACACCTTC; CDR3: CASSSGGFGYTF
length: 16; J: TRBJ2-3; D: TRBD2; V: TRBV10-3; size: -; DNA: TGTGCCATCAGTGAGTCTAGCGGGGGGGCCGAAGATACGCAGTATTTT; CDR3: CAISESSGGAEDTQYF
length: 17; J: TRBJ1-3; D: -; V: TRBV18; size: -; DNA: TGTGCCAGCTCACCCTCAGTCGGACACCTCTCTGGAAACACCATATATTTT; CDR3: CASSPSVGHLSGNTIYF
length: 17; J: TRBJ2-3; D: TRBD2; V: TRBV4-1; size: -; DNA: TGCGCCAGCAGCCAAGGAGGCGGACTAGCGGTAACAGATACGCAGTATTTT; CDR3: CASSQGGGLAVTDTQYF
length: 17; J: TRBJ2-2; D: TRBD2; V: TRBV19; size: -; DNA: TGTGCCAGTAGGACCGGCGGGGGGGCGCTTAACACCGGGGAGCTGTTTTTT; CDR3: CASRTGGGALNTGELFF
length: 16; J: TRBJ2-3; D: -; V: TRBV25-1; size: -; DNA: TGTGCCAGCAGTGAATTAGTCTACTCTAGCACAGATACGCAGTATTTT; CDR3: CASSELVYSSTDTQYF
length: 14; J: TRBJ2-5; D: -; V: TRBV19; size: -; DNA: TGTGCCAGTAGCCGATCCTTACTCCGAGAGACCCAGTACTTC; CDR3: CASSRSLLRETQYF
length: 16; J: TRBJ1-6; D: TRBD1; V: TRBV3-1/TRBV3-2; size: few; DNA: TGTGCCAGCAGCCAAGCGCGGGACAGGATTAATTCACCCCTCCACTTT; CDR3: CASSQARDRINSPLHF
length: 13; J: TRBJ1-2; D: -; V: TRBV20-1; size: once; DNA: TGCAGTGCTAGTTCCGGGTTCGGTAATGGCTACACCTTC; CDR3: CSASSGFGNGYTF
length: 16; J: TRBJ1-6; D: TRBD1; V: TRBV27; size: -; DNA: TGTGCCAGCAGTTCATTGGGACAGGGGGCTGGTTCACCCCTCCACTTT; CDR3: CASSSLGQGAGSPLHF
length: 14; J: TRBJ1-5; D: -; V: TRBV6-2/TRBV6-3; size: -; DNA: TGTGCCAGCAGTTACGGTTCAGGGGATCAGCCCCAGCATTTT; CDR3: CASSYGSGDQPQHF
length: 16; J: TRBJ2-1; D: TRBD1; V: TRBV24-1; size: -; DNA: TGTGCCACCAGTGACACGACAGGGAGCTCCTACAATGAGCAGTTCTTC; CDR3: CATSDTTGSSYNEQFF
length: 15; J: TRBJ2-7; D: TRBD1; V: TRBV5-8; size: -; DNA: TGTGCCAGCAGCCCATGGGACAGGGTAGGGTACGAGCAGTACTTC; CDR3: CASSPWDRVGYEQYF
length: 15; J: TRBJ2-1; D: -; V: TRBV6-1; size: -; DNA: TGTGCCAGCAGTGATGGGCCCAGGGGCATCAATGAGCAGTTCTTC; CDR3: CASSDGPRGINEQFF
length: 17; J: TRBJ2-5; D: TRBD2; V: TRBV19; size: -; DNA: TGTGCCAGTAGTATAGGACTAGCGGGGGGGCGAGGAGAGACCCAGTACTTC; CDR3: CASSIGLAGGRGETQYF
length: 17; J: TRBJ2-1; D: TRBD2; V: TRBV5-4; size: few; DNA: TGTGCCAGCAGCTCCGATAGCGGGAGGGCCGTATTTGGTGAGCAGTTCTTC; CDR3: CASSSDSGRAVFGEQFF
length: 16; J: TRBJ1-2; D: TRBD1; V: TRBV10-3; size: -; DNA: TGTGCCATCAAGGCTTCGTCGGGGACAGGGAAAGATGGCTACACCTTC; CDR3: CAIKASSGTGKDGYTF
length: 15; J: TRBJ2-5; D: TRBD1; V: TRBV14; size: -; DNA: TGTGCCAGCAGCCCAGGACAGGGTTCACAAGAGACCCAGTACTTC; CDR3: CASSPGQGSQETQYF
length: 15; J: TRBJ1-5; D: -; V: TRBV7-9; size: -; DNA: TGTGCCAGCAGCACAGGGAGTGTGGGCAATCAGCCCCAGCATTTT; CDR3: CASSTGSVGNQPQHF
length: 16; J: TRBJ1-4; D: -; V: TRBV19; size: -; DNA: TGTGCCAGTAGTATATCGGGAGGGGATCACAATGAAAAACTGTTTTTT; CDR3: CASSISGGDHNEKLFF
length: 14; J: TRBJ1-4; D: -; V: TRBV6-2/TRBV6-3; size: once; DNA: TGTGCCAGCAGCCCCGGGTCGATCGGTGAAAAACTGTTTTTT; CDR3: CASSPGSIGEKLFF
length: 14; J: TRBJ2-1; D: TRBD2; V: TRBV3-1/TRBV3-2; size: few; DNA: TGTGCCAGCAGCCAAGGCGGGAGTACGGTTGAGCAGTTCTTC; CDR3: CASSQGGSTVEQFF
length: 15; J: TRBJ1-6; D: TRBD1; V: TRBV11-2; size: few; DNA: TGTGCCAGCAGCAATACAGGGGACTATAATTCACCCCTCCACTTT; CDR3: CASSNTGDYNSPLHF
length: 13; J: TRBJ2-3; D: -; V: TRBV30; size: -; DNA: TGTGCCTGGAGTCCCTCTAGCACAGATACGCAGTATTTT; CDR3: CAWSPSSTDTQYF
length: 13; J: TRBJ1-2; D: TRBD1; V: TRBV4-3; size: once; DNA: TGCGCCAGCAGCCAAGGACAGGGGACTGGCTACACCTTC; CDR3: CASSQGQGTGYTF
length: 15; J: TRBJ1-4; D: TRBD1; V: TRBV19; size: few; DNA: TGTGCCAGTAGTACATCAGGGGGGTTTAATGAAAAACTGTTTTTT; CDR3: CASSTSGGFNEKLFF
length: 18; J: TRBJ2-6; D: TRBD1; V: TRBV10-3; size: -; DNA: TGTGCCATCAGTGAGCCGACAGGGGTATCAGCTGGGGCCAACGTCCTGACTTTC; CDR3: CAISEPTGVSAGANVLTF
length: 18; J: TRBJ2-7; D: TRBD2; V: TRBV6-2/TRBV6-3; size: -; DNA: TGTGCCAGCAGTTACTCGCTGGAGGCGTCCAGCGGGGCCAACGAGCAGTACTTC; CDR3: CASSYSLEASSGANEQYF
length: 16; J: TRBJ1-1; D: -; V: TRBV7-2; size: -; DNA: TGTGCCAGCAGCTTGGTCCTGGAGAGGGGGGGCACTGAAGCTTTCTTT; CDR3: CASSLVLERGGTEAFF